This T cell receptor (beta chain) was retrieved from a study of blood T cell repertoires in COVID-19. CDR3 length equals 16 residues. Here immunoSEQ multiplex PCR was the method, and the copy in TCRdb shows in-frame clones only, minus some. The data show roughly 100,000 clones, 70% to 80% seen once. The chain carries TRBV12-2 and TRBJ2-7; the table's D call of TRBD2 was not tested on the DNA. TRBV12-2 is a recognized pseudogene. The clonotype comes from a man aged 60 to 75 with active or convalescent COVID-19. The material sequenced was peripheral blood. The CDR3 spells CASRFTSGEAFYEQYF. The CDR3 bases are TGTGCAAGTCGCTTTACTAGCGGAGAAGCCTTCTACGAGCAGTACTTC.